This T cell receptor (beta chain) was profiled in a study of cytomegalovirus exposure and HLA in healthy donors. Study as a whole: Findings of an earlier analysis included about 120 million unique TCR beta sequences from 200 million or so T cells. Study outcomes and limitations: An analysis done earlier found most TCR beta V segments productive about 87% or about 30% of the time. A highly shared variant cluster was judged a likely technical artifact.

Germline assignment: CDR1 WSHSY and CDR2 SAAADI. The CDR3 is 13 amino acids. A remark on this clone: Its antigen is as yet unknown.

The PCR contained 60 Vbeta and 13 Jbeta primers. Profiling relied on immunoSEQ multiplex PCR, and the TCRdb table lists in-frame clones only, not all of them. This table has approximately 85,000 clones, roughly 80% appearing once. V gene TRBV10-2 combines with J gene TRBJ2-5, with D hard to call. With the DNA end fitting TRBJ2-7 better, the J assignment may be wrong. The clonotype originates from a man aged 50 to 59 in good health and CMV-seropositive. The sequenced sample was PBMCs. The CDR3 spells CASSGLTFYEQYF. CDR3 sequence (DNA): TGCGCCAGCAGTGGCCTTACCTTCTACGAGCAGTACTTC.